A selection of T cell receptor beta chains follows, all from one sample in a study of PD-L1 blockade in urothelial cancer. The method was immunoSEQ multiplex PCR; TCRdb's version includes in-frame clones alone and lacks a portion of them. Of 15,000 to 20,000 clones in the sample, approximately 86% were seen once. The sample in question was PBMCs, obtained around atezolizumab (anti-PD-L1) treatment. The source of these receptors is a man aged 45-60 years with urothelial cancer. Each CDR3 is given with its conserved first and last residue. D genes are given only for firm matches. The listing skips clone size in some rows; elsewhere it reads once, few, many or a size class.

clone_size: .; v_call: TRBV5-1; d_call: TRBD2; j_call: TRBJ2-1; cdr3_nt: TGCGCCAGCAGCTGGGGGGGGGAGCAGTTCTTC; cdr3_aa: CASSWGGEQFF
clone_size: .; v_call: TRBV2; d_call: TRBD2; j_call: TRBJ2-6; cdr3_nt: TGTGCCAGCAGAGAGACTAGCGGGGGATCATCCTCTGGGGCCAACGTCCTGACTTTC; cdr3_aa: CASRETSGGSSSGANVLTF
clone_size: .; v_call: TRBV10-3; d_call: TRBD2; j_call: TRBJ2-5; cdr3_nt: TGTGCCATCAGTGGGGGGGCTAGCGGGGGATACCAAGAGACCCAGTACTTC; cdr3_aa: CAISGGASGGYQETQYF
clone_size: .; v_call: TRBV7-9; d_call: .; j_call: TRBJ2-7; cdr3_nt: TGTGCCAGCAGCCTCTCGGCGGACTGGCACTACGAGCAGTACTTC; cdr3_aa: CASSLSADWHYEQYF
clone_size: .; v_call: TRBV4-3; d_call: TRBD1; j_call: TRBJ2-1; cdr3_nt: TGCGCCAGCAGCCAAATGAGACAGGGGAATGAGCAGTTCTTC; cdr3_aa: CASSQMRQGNEQFF
clone_size: .; v_call: TRBV7-9; d_call: .; j_call: TRBJ1-1; cdr3_nt: TGTGCCAGCAGCCTCGCAGTCGAAGCTTTCTTT; cdr3_aa: CASSLAVEAFF
clone_size: few; v_call: TRBV9; d_call: .; j_call: TRBJ2-1; cdr3_nt: TGTGCCAGCAGCGTAGCTACGGGCAATGAGCAGTTCTTC; cdr3_aa: CASSVATGNEQFF
clone_size: .; v_call: TRBV7-7; d_call: .; j_call: TRBJ2-7; cdr3_nt: TGTGCCAGCAGCCAAAGGGGTCCCAAGAGCTCCTACGAGCAGTACTTC; cdr3_aa: CASSQRGPKSSYEQYF
clone_size: .; v_call: TRBV9; d_call: .; j_call: TRBJ2-2; cdr3_nt: TGTGCCAGCAGCGTAGAGCGTTCGGGGGAGCTGTTTTTT; cdr3_aa: CASSVERSGELFF
clone_size: .; v_call: TRBV2; d_call: .; j_call: TRBJ1-2; cdr3_nt: TGTGCCAGCAGTGAAATGGTCAGTAACTATGGCTACACCTTC; cdr3_aa: CASSEMVSNYGYTF